The clone carrying this TCR beta chain was recorded once. Germline values: CDR1 SQVTM, CDR2 ANQGSEA. The CDR3 contains 16 residues. Trimming removed 5 bases from V and 3 bases from J; junction bases left unmatched: 10. Assay: immunoSEQ multiplex PCR; the TCRdb copy retains only in-frame clones and omits some. The data contain tens of thousands of clones, roughly nine tenths of them singletons. The sample is drawn from a study of OX40 agonist ivuxolimab in advanced cancers. On the study more broadly: Of the participants, under 50% had some prior anti-PD-1, anti-PD-L1 or anti-CTLA-4 therapy, which was allowed. Partial responses were recorded for three patients, including one with hepatocellular carcinoma and two with cutaneous melanoma.

The receptor's source is an adult with an advanced solid tumor such as melanoma, head and neck, liver or kidney cancer. The chain has TRBV29-1 and TRBJ2-1, with 10 nucleotides matching TRBD1. The sequencing used CD4+ or CD8+ T cells sorted from blood, collected in a trial of the OX40 agonist ivuxolimab. The CDR3 region is CSVLQRGTGVYNEQFF. The CDR3 DNA reads TGCAGCGTTTTACAAAGGGGGACAGGGGTCTACAATGAGCAGTTCTTC.